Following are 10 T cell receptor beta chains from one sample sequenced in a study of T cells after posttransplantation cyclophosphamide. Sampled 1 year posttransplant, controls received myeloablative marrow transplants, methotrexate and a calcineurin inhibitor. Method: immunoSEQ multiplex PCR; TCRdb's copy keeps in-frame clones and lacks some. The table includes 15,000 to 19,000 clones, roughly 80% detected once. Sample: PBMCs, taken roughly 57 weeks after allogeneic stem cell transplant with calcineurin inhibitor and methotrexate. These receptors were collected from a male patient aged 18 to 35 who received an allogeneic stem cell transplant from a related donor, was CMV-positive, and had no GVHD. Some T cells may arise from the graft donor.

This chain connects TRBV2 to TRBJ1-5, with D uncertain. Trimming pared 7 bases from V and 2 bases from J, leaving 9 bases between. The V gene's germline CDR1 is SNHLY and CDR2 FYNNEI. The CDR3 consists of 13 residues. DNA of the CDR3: TGTGCCAGCATGGGCGGGGGCAATCAGCCCCAGCATTTT. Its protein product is CASMGGGNQPQHF.

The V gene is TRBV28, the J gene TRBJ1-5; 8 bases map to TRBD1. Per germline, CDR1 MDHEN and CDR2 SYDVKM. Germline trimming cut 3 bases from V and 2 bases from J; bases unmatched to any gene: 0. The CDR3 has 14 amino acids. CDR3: CASSLTGGNQPQHF. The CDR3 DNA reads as TGTGCCAGCAGTTTGACAGGGGGCAATCAGCCCCAGCATTTT. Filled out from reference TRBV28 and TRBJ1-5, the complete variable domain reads DVKVTQSSRYLVKRTGEKVFLECVQDMDHENMFWYRQDPGLGLRLIYFSYDVKMKEKGDIPEGYSVSREKKERFSLILESASTNQTSMYLCASSLTGGNQPQHFGDGTRLSIL.

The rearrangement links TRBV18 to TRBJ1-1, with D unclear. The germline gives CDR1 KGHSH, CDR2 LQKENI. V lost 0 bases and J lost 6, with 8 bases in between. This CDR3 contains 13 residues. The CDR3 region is CASSPPQAPEAFF. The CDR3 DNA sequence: TGTGCCAGCTCACCACCGCAAGCCCCTGAAGCTTTCTTT.

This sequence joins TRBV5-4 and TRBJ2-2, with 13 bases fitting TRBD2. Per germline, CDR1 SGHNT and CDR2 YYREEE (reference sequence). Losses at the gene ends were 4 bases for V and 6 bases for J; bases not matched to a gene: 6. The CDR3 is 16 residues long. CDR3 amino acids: CASSRTSGSGAGELFF. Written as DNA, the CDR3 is TGTGCCAGCAGCCGGACTAGCGGGAGTGGCGCCGGGGAGCTGTTTTTT.

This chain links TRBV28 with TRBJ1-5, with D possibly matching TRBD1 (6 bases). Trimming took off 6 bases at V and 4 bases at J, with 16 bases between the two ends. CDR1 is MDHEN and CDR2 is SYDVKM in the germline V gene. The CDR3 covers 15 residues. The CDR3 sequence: CASSLIDRYNQPQHF. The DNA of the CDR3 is TGTGCCAGCAGCCTAATCGACAGGTATAATCAGCCCCAGCATTTT.

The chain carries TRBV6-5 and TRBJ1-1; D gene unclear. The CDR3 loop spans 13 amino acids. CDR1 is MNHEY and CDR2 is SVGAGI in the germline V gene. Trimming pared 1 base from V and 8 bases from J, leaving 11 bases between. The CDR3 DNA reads TGTGCCAGCAGTTACTTCTCGCCCGGGGAAGCTTTCTTT. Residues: CASSYFSPGEAFF.

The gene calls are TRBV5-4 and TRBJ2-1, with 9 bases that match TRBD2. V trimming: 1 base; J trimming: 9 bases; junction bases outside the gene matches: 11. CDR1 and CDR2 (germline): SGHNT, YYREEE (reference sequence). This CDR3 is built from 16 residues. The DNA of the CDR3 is TGTGCCAGCAGCTTGCCCAGCGGGAGGCCGGGCGGTGAGCAGTTCTTC. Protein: CASSLPSGRPGGEQFF.

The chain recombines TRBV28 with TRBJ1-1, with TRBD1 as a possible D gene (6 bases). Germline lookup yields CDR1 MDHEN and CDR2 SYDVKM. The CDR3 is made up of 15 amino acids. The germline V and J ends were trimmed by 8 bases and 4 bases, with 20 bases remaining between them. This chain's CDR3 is CASVKANRVGTEAFF. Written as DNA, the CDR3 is TGTGCCAGCGTGAAAGCCAACAGGGTAGGCACTGAAGCTTTCTTT.

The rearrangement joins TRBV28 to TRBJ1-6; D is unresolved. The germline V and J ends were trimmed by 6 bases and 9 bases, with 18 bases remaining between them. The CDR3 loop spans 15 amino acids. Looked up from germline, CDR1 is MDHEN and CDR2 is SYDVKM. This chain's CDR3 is CASSRGRGSGSPLHF. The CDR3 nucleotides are TGTGCCAGCAGCCGTGGACGCGGGAGTGGTTCACCCCTCCACTTT.

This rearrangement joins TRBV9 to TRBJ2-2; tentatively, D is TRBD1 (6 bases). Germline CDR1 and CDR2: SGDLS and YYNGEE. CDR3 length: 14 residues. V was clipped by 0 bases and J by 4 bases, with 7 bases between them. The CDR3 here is CASSVVGGTGELFF. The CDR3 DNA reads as TGTGCCAGCAGCGTAGTAGGGGGCACCGGGGAGCTGTTTTTT.